This TCR beta chain is from a study of blood T cell repertoires in COVID-19 (TCRdb year 2020). At the level of the whole study: Samples covering the acute and convalescent phases of COVID-19 were provided by collaborators in the United States, Italy and Spain. The samples were drawn from the first 160 participants of the ongoing ImmuneRACE study and from under 1,500 subjects provided by 6 global collaborators. The prospective study material was composed of cDNA or gDNA derived from T cells, B-cell-depleted T cells, or PBMCs. The dataset comprised deeply sampled blood TCRbeta repertoires from subjects exposed to, actively infected with, or recovered from COVID-19. A de-identified subject ID, COVID-19 status, age in years and sex were almost always included in the sample metadata. The repertoires were released in a freely available public database meant as a resource for research on the immune response to SARS-CoV-2. Where available, HLA class I and class II types were taken from metadata supplied by the sample provider and were not determined by assay-based typing. Broader findings and caveats from the paper: How much clinical and demographic metadata was included differed by source and by participant, and the metadata was provided uncurated.

Its CDR3 holds 15 amino acids, cysteine through phenylalanine. Of all the DNA, just the CDR3 is kept, 45 bases in frame from base 1. Deletion took 3 bases off V and 1 base off J, with a span of 12 bases between the germline ends. The germline V gene specifies KGHSH as CDR1 and LQKENI as CDR2. As for this clone: It has no known antigen specificity. Within one base of it there is no much larger clone, and no base qualities were kept.

Collaborating institutions collected whole blood in K2EDTA tubes following their own protocols. Collaborator samples were shipped for TCRbeta analysis as frozen whole blood, isolated PBMCs, or DNA extracted from either sample type. The immunoSEQ Assay, a bias-controlled multiplex PCR, was used to amplify TCRbeta CDR3 regions from genomic DNA. In the authors' own workflow: The number of nucleated cells in each sample was estimated from the amplification of reference gene primers within the assay. To quantify the absolute abundance of each unique TCRbeta CDR3 rearrangement, sequence reads were collapsed and filtered. For each sample, productive Simpson clonality was calculated by taking the square root of Simpson's diversity index across productive rearrangements. The immuneACCESS repertoire file appears here via TCRdb, limited to in-frame rearrangements. These files lack a portion of the clones; in checked studies, under half of the deficit traces to unresolved V genes, and the cause of the others is not known. The DNA was the basis for D and trimming; V, J and clone size are from that table. The sample data list a few hundred thousand clones, and roughly 88% of these were observed just once. The top ten constitute 11% of the sample.

The sequence came from a woman in her 70s with acute or convalescent COVID-19. The V and J segments used are TRBV18 and TRBJ1-1, with TRBD1 tentatively as D gene (6 bases match). Sequencing was performed on peripheral blood. The bases read TGTGCCAGCTCACCGGTAGGGGGTCCGAACACTGAAGCTTTCTTT. Its amino acids are CASSPVGGPNTEAFF.